The clone carrying this T cell receptor (beta chain) was counted many times. No antigen is known for it. This entry comes from a study of T cells in Graves' hyperthyroidism and ophthalmopathy. Study-level findings and limits: Blood shared most expanded thyroid clonotypes above 0.001.

Graves' hyperthyroidism is called stable when ophthalmopathy does not progress within 18 months. RNA transcripts were the template for amplifying TCR beta CDR3 regions. First-round RT-PCR of the TCR CDR3 relied on the HTBI primer set. Via MiXCR, TCRdb re-called the multiplex PCR reads, giving one row per CDR3 protein. The sample consists of roughly 570,000 distinct CDR3 sequences, roughly 46% of them appearing once. The CDR3 loop spans 14 amino acids. Germline V gene lookup returns CDR1 SQVTM and CDR2 ANQGSEA. V lost 3 bases and J lost 5, with 16 bases in between. The V and J genes are TRBV29-1 and TRBJ2-5; D gene ambiguous. The material sequenced was peripheral blood or thyroid tissue (not recorded which). The receptor was isolated from a woman in her late teens or twenties with Graves' hyperthyroidism. CDR3: CSVEVPGVYETQYF. In nucleotides, the CDR3 is TGCAGCGTTGAGGTCCCTGGGGTATACGAGACCCAGTACTTC.